The clone carrying this TCR beta chain was seen a handful of times. The antigen is not known. The data are from a study of T cells in Graves' hyperthyroidism and ophthalmopathy. Study-level background: Upon initial diagnosis and before any treatment, peripheral blood was collected. The study's findings and limits: Ophthalmopathy was separated from stable hyperthyroidism by a 13 V-J model.

TCR beta CDR3 regions were amplified from RNA transcripts. The TCR CDR3 was amplified in a first-round RT-PCR using the HTBI primer set. TCRdb redid the calling of the multiplex PCR reads with MiXCR, one entry per CDR3 protein. The data contain hundreds of thousands of distinct CDR3 sequences, less than 15% of them seen just once; the ten biggest clones take up about 9.4%. Sequenced sample: blood. This receptor was taken from a woman younger than 30 with Graves' hyperthyroidism.

Here the CDR3 reads CSVRQTRSYNEQFF. The CDR3 nucleotides are TGCAGCGTCCGACAGACTAGATCCTACAATGAGCAGTTCTTC. This chain joins TRBV29-1 and TRBJ2-1, with TRBD2 as a possible D gene (6 bases). Trimming shortened V by 6 bases and J by 1 base, and 13 bases separated the two germline ends. The CDR3 consists of 14 residues. The V gene's germline CDR1 is SQVTM and CDR2 ANQGSEA.